The rows below give T cell receptor beta chains drawn from one sample of a study of CD8+ T cells in alopecia areata. Clones were read by immunoSEQ multiplex PCR, and TCRdb kept only the in-frame ones, dropping some. The data show about 200,000 clones, with more than 45% seen just once and 1.5% to 2% held by the top ten. Here the sequenced sample was CD4+ T cells sorted from blood, taken at week 4, from a patient treated with tofacitinib. The receptors shown here come from a human donor with alopecia areata. The CDR3 runs from the conserved cysteine through the conserved F or W. A D gene is named only where the DNA matches it firmly. Expanded clones get a size class; other rows say once, few or many, or leave the size out.

J gene,clone size,D gene,V gene,CDR3 protein,CDR3 DNA
TRBJ2-5,NA,NA,TRBV29-1,CSVEGRLSQETQYF,TGCAGCGTTGAGGGCAGGTTGAGCCAAGAGACCCAGTACTTC
TRBJ2-1,NA,TRBD1,TRBV25-1,CATRQGLSYNEQFF,TGTGCCACCAGACAGGGGTTGTCCTACAATGAGCAGTTCTTC
TRBJ2-3,few,NA,TRBV19,CASSINRGADTQYF,TGTGCCAGTAGTATTAATAGGGGGGCAGATACGCAGTATTTT
TRBJ2-6,NA,NA,TRBV29-1,CSGRSGANVLTF,TGCAGCGGCCGGTCTGGGGCCAACGTCCTGACTTTC
TRBJ2-3,NA,TRBD1,TRBV27,CASSNRGVTDTQYF,TGTGCCAGCAGCAACAGGGGTGTCACAGATACGCAGTATTTT
TRBJ2-2,NA,NA,TRBV15,CATSRDLDQGGVQNGELFF,TGTGCCACCAGCAGAGATCTCGATCAGGGCGGGGTACAAAACGGGGAGCTGTTTTTT
TRBJ2-2,NA,NA,TRBV18,CASSRVEAGELFF,TGTGCCAGCTCTCGAGTGGAGGCCGGGGAGCTGTTTTTT
TRBJ2-1,NA,TRBD2,TRBV11-2,CASSPRSGSRLYEQFF,TGTGCCAGCAGCCCCCGTAGCGGGTCAAGGCTCTATGAGCAGTTCTTC
TRBJ1-2,once,TRBD1,TRBV6-5,CATGDSSYGYTF,TGTGCCACCGGGGACAGCAGCTATGGCTACACCTTC
TRBJ2-7,few,TRBD1,TRBV10-3,CAISEQGLYEQYF,TGTGCCATCAGTGAACAGGGGCTTTACGAGCAGTACTTC
TRBJ2-7,NA,TRBD2,TRBV7-2,CASSFAGGPDEQYF,TGTGCCAGCAGCTTTGCGGGGGGGCCGGACGAGCAGTACTTC
TRBJ2-2,NA,NA,TRBV12-5,CASGFMRSTGELFF,TGTGCTAGTGGTTTCATGCGATCTACCGGGGAGCTGTTTTTT
TRBJ2-5,NA,NA,TRBV7-9,CASSLAVETQYF,TGTGCCAGCAGCTTGGCCGTCGAGACCCAGTACTTC
TRBJ1-4,NA,NA,TRBV2,CASSLDGGSQGEKLFF,TGTGCCAGCAGCCTCGACGGGGGCAGTCAGGGAGAAAAACTGTTTTTT
TRBJ1-2,once,TRBD1,TRBV25-1,CATAGGGGYTF,TGTGCCACCGCAGGGGGCGGGGGCTACACCTTC
TRBJ1-1,NA,NA,TRBV6-1,CASSEWGAGYTEAFF,TGTGCCAGCAGTGAATGGGGGGCTGGGTACACTGAAGCTTTCTTT
TRBJ2-1,NA,NA,TRBV7-8,CASSSDPSSYNEQFF,TGTGCCAGCAGCAGCGACCCGAGCTCCTACAATGAGCAGTTCTTC
TRBJ1-2,few,TRBD1,TRBV27,CASRPQGGRGNYGYTF,TGTGCCAGCAGACCTCAGGGGGGCCGGGGTAACTATGGCTACACCTTC